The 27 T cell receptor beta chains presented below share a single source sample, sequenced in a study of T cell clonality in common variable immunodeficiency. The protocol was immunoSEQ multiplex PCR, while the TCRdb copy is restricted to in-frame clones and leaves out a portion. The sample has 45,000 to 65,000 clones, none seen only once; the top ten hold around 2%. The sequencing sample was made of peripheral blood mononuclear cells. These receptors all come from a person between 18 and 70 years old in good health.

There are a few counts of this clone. Incomplete CDR3 DNA: TGTGCCAGCAGCTTCGAGGGGTTTCAGCCG. It specifies CASSFEGFQP. The CDR3 in its entirety is CASSFEGFQPQYF. This rearrangement joins TRBV7-2 to TRBJ2-3, with D perhaps being TRBD1 or TRBD2 (5 bases each). The read ends 3 residues shy of where the CDR3 ends; the end is completed using the germline J gene. The CDR3 loop spans 13 amino acids. The germline V gene encodes CDR1 SGHTA and CDR2 FQGNSA.

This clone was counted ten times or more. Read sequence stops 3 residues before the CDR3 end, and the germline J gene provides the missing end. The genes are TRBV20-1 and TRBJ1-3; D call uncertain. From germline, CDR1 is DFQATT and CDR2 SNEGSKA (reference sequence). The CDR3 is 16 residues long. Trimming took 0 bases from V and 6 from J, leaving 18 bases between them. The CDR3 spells CSARDRGGAGQNTIYF. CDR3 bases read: TGCAGTGCTAGAGATCGGGGAGGCGCAGGCCAAAACACC.

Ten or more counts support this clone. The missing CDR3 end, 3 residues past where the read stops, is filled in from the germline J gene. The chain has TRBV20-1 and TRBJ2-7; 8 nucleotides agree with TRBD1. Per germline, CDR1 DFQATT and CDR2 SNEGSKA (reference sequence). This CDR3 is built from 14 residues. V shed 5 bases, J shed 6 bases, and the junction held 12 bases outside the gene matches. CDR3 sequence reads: CSAQQQGGKREQYF. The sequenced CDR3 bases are TGCAGTGCTCAACAACAGGGGGGTAAGCGCGAG.

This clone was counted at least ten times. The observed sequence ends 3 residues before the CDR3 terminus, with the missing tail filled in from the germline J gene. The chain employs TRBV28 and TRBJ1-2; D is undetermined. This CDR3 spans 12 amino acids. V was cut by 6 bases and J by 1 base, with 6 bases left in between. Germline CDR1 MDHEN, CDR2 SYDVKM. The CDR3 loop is CASRQYNYGYTF. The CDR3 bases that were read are TGTGCCAGCAGGCAGTATAACTATGGC.

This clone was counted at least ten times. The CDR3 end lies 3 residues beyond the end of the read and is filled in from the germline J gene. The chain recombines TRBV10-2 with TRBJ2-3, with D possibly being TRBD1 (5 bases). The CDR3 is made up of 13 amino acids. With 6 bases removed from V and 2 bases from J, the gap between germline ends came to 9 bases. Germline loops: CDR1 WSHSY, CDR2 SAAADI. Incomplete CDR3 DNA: TGCGCCAGCAGCAGGGTACTCACAGATACG. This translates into CASSRVLTDT. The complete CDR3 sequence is CASSRVLTDTQYF.

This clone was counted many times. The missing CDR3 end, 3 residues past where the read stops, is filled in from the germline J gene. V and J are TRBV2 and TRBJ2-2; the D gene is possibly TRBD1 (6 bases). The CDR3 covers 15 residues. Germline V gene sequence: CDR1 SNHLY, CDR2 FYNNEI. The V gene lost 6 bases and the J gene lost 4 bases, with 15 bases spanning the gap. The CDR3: CASRSGRGVTGELFF. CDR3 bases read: TGTGCCAGCAGGTCGGGCAGGGGTGTCACCGGGGAG.

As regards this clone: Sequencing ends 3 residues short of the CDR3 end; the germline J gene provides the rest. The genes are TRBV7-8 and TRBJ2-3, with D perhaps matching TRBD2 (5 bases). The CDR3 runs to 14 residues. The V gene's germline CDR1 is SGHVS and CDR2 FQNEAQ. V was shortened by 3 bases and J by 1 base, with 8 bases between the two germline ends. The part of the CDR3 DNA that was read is TGTGCCAGCAGCTTCGGACTTGGCACAGATACG. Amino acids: CASSFGLGTDT. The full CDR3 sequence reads CASSFGLGTDTQYF.

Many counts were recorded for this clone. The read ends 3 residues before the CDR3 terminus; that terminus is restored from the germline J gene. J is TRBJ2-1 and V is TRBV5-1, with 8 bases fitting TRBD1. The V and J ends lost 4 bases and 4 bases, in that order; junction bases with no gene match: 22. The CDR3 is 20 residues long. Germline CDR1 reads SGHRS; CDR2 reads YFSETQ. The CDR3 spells CASSLRRDRMSFTGYNEQFF. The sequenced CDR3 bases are TGCGCCAGCAGCCTACGTCGGGACAGGATGAGCTTTACGGGATACAATGAG.

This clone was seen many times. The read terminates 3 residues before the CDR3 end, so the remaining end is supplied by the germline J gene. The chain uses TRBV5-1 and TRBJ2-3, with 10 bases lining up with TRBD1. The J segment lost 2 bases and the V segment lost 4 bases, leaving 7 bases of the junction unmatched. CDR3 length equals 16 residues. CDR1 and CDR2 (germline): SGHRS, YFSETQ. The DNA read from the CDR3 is TGCGCCAGCAGCGGAGGACAGGGGGGATCCACAGATACG. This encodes CASSGGQGGSTDT. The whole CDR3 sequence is CASSGGQGGSTDTQYF.

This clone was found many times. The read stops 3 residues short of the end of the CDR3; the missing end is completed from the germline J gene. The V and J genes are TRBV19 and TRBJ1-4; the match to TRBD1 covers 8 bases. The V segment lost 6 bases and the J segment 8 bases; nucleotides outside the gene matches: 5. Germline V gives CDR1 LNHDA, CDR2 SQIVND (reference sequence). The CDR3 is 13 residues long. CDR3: CASSGQGWEKLFF. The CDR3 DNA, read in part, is TGTGCCAGTAGCGGACAGGGTTGGGAAAAA.

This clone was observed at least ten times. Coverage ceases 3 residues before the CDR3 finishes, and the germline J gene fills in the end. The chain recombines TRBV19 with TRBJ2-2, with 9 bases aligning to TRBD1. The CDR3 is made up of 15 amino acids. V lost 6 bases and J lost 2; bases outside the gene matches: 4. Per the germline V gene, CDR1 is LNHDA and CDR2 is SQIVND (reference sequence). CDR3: CASRTDRGNTGELFF. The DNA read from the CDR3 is TGTGCCAGTAGGACGGACAGGGGTAACACCGGGGAG.

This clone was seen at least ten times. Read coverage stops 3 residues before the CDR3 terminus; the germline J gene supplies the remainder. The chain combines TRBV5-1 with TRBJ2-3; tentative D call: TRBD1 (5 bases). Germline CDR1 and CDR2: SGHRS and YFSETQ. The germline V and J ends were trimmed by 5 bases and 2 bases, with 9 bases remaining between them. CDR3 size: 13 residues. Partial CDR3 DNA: TGCGCCAGCAGAAAGGACATCACAGATACG. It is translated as CASRKDITDT. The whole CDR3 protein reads CASRKDITDTQYF.

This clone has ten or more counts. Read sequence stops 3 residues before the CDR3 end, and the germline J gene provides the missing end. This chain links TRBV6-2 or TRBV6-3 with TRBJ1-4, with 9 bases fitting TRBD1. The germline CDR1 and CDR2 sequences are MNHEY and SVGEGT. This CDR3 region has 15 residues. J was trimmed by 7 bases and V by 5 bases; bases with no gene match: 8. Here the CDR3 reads CASSQAGTGSEKLFF. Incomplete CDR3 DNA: TGTGCCAGCAGTCAAGCCGGGACAGGGAGTGAAAAA.

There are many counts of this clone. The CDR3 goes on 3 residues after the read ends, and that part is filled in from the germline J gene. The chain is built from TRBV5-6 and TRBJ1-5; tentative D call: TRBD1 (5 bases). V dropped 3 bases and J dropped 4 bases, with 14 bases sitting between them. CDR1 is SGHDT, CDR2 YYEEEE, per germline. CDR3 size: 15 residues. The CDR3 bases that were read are TGTGCCAGCAGCTCATACAGGCCGGCGAATCAGCCC. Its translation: CASSSYRPANQP. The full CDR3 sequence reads CASSSYRPANQPQHF.

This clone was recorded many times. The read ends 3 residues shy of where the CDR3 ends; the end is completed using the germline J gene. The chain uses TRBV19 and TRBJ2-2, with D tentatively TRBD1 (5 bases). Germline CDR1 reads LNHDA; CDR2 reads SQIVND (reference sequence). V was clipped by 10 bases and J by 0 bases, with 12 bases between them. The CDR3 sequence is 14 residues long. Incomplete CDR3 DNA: TGTGCCACCATGACAGTCGCGAACACCGGGGAG. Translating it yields CATMTVANTGE. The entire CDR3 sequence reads CATMTVANTGELFF. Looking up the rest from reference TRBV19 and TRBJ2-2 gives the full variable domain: DGGITQSPKYLFRKEGQNVTLSCEQNLNHDAMYWYRQDPGQGLRLIYYSQIVNDFQKGDIAEGYSVSREKKESFPLTVTSAQKNPTAFYLCATMTVANTGELFFGEGSRLTVL.

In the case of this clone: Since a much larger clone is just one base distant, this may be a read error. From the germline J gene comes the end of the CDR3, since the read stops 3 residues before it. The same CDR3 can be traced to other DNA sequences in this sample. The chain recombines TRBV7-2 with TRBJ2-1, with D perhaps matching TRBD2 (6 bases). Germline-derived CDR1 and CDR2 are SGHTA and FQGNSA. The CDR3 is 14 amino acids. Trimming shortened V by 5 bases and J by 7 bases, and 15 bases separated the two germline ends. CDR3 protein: CASSLFGGYNEQFF. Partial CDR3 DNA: TGTGCCAGCAGCCTTTTCGGGGGTTATAATGAG.

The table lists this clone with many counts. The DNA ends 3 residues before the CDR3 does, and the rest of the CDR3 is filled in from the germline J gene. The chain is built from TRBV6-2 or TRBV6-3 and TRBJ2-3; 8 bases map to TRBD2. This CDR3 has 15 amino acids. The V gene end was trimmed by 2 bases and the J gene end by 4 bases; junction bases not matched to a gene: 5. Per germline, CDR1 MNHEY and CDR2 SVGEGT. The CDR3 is CASSYKAGAADTQYF. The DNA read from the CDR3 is TGTGCCAGCAGTTACAAAGCGGGAGCGGCAGATACG.

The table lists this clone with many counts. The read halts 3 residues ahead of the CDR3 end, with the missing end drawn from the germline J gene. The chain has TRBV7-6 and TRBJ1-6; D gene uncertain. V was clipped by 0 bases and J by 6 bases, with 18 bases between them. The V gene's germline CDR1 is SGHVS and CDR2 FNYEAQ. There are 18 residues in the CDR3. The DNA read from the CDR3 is TGTGCCAGCAGCTTAGCGTTCGCCCGCGGCAGCAGTAATTCACCC. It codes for CASSLAFARGSSNSP. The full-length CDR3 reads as CASSLAFARGSSNSPLHF.

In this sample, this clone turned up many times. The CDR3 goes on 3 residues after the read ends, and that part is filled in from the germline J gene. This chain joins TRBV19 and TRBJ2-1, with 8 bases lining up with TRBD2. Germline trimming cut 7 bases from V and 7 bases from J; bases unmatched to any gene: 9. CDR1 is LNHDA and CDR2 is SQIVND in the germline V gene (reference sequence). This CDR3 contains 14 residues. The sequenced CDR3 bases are TGTGCCAGTAAAGATGAGCGGGAGCAAAATGAG. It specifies CASKDEREQNE. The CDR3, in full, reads CASKDEREQNEQFF.

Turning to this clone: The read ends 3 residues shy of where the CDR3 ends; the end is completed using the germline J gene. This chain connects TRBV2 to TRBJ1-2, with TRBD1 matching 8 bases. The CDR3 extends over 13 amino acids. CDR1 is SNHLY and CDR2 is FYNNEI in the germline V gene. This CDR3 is CAGQGNQPSGYTF. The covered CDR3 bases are TGTGCCGGACAGGGAAACCAACCTTCCGGC.

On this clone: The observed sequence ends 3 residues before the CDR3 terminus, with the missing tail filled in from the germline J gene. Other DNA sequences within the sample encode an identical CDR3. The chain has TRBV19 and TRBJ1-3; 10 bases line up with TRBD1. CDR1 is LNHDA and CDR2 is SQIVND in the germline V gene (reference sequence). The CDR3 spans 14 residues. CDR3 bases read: TGTGCCAGTAGTACTCGGACAGGGGGGACCACA. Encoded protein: CASSTRTGGTT. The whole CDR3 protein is CASSTRTGGTTIYF.

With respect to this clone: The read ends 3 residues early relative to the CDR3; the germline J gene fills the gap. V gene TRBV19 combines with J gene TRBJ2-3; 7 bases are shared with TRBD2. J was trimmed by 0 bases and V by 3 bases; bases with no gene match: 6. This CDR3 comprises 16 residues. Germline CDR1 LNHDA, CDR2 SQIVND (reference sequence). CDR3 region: CASSIPTSTSTDTQYF. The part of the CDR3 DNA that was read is TGTGCCAGTAGTATCCCGACTAGCACTAGCACAGATACG.

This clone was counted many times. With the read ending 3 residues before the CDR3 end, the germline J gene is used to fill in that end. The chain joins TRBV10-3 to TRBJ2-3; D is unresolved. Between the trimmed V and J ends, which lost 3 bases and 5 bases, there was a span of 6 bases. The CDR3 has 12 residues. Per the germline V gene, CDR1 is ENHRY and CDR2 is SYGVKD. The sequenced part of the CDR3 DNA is TGTGCCATCAGTGACCGGGTAGATACG. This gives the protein CAISDRVDT. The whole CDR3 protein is CAISDRVDTQYF.

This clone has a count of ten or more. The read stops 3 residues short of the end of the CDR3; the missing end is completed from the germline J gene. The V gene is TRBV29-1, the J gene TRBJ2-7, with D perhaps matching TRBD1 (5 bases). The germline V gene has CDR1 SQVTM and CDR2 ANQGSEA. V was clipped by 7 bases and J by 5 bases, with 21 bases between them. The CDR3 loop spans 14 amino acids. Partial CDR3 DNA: TGCAGCGCCTGCCCGGACACAAAGACCGACGAG. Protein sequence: CSACPDTKTDE. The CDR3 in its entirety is CSACPDTKTDEQYF.

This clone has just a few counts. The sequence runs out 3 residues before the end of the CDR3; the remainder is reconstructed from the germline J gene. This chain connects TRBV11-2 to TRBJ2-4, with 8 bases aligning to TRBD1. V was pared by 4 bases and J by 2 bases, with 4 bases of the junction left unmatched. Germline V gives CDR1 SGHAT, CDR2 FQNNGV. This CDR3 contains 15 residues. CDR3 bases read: TGTGCCAGCAGCTCTCAGGGGGCACCCAAAAACATT. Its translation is CASSSQGAPKNI. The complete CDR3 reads CASSSQGAPKNIQYF.

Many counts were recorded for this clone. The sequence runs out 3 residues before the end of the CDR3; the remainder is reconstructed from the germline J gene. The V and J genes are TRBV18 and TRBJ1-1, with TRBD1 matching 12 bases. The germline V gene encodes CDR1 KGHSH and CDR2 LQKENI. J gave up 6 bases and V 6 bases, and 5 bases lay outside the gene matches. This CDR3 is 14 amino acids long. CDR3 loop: CASSSGTGGSEAFF. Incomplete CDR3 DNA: TGTGCCAGCTCCTCCGGGACAGGGGGCTCTGAA.

The CDR3 DNA, read in part, is TGCGCCAGCAGCTTGCGGGACAGGACCACAGATACC. This translates into CASSLRDRTTDT. The entire CDR3 is CASSLRDRTTDTYTF. The chain joins TRBV5-1 to TRBJ1-2, with 8 bases aligning to TRBD1. The sequence runs out 3 residues before the end of the CDR3; the remainder is reconstructed from the germline J gene. CDR1 and CDR2 (germline): SGHRS, YFSETQ. This CDR3 comprises 15 residues.